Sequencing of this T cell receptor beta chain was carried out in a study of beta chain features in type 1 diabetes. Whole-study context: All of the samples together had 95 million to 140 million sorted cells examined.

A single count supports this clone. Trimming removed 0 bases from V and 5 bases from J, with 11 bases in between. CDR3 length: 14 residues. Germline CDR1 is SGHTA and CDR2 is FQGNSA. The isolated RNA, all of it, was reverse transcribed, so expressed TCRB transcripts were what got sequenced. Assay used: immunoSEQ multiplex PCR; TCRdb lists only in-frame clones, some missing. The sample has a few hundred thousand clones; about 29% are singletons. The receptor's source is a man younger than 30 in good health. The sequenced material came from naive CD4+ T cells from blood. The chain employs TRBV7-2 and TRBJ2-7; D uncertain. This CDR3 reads CASSLAGVENEQYF. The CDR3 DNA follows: TGTGCCAGCAGCTTAGCCGGAGTAGAAAACGAGCAGTACTTC.